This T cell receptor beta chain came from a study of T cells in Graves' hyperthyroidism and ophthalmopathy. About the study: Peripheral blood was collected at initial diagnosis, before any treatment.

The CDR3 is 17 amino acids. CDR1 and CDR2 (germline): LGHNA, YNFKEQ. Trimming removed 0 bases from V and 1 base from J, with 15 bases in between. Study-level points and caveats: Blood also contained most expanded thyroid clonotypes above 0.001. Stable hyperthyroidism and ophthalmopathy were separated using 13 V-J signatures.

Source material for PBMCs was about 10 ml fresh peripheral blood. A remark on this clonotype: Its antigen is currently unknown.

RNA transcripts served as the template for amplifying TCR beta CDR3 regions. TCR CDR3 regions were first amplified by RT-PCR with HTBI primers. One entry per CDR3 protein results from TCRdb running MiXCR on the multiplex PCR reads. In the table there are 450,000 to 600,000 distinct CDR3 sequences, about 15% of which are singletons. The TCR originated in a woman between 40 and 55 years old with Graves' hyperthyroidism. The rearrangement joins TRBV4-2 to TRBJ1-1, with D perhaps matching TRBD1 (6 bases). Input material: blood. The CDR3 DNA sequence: TGTGCCAGCAGCCAAGATTACATGACAGGCCGGAACACTGAAGCTTTCTTT. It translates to CASSQDYMTGRNTEAFF.